What follows is one TCR beta chain and its context. Study processing details: From reference gene primer amplification, estimates of nucleated cell counts were derived. The assay was immunoSEQ multiplex PCR, and TCRdb's table has in-frame clones only and misses some. The V and J calls and the clone size are those of that table, but D and trimming were determined from the DNA. The table has more than 200,000 clones, 85% to 90% seen once. The Seattle site enrolled patients during active infection and followed them longitudinally. The data stem from a study of blood T cell repertoires in COVID-19. On the study more broadly: Specimens from acute and convalescent COVID-19 originated in the United States, Italy and Spain. PBMCs, B-cell-depleted T cells, or T cells were the source of the cDNA or gDNA that made up the material.

Material: peripheral blood. The receptor's source is a man aged 25-45 years with COVID-19, enrolled during active disease.

The CDR3 DNA sequence: TGTGCCAGCAGCTCGGATTCCGGGACAGGGGTTGTTGGCTACACCTTC. This translates into CASSSDSGTGVVGYTF. The genes are TRBV7-2 and TRBJ1-2; 10 nucleotides agree with TRBD1. The CDR3 has 16 amino acids. The junction had 12 bases not matched to a gene; V was cut back by 4 bases and J by 7 bases. Germline-derived CDR1 and CDR2 are SGHTA and FQGNSA.